This is a list of T cell receptor beta chains from one sample in a study of blood T cell dynamics during melanoma immunotherapy. Only in-frame clones appear in the TCRdb table, and some are missing; sequencing was by immunoSEQ multiplex PCR. The data show roughly 13,000 clones, more than 70% seen once. Sequenced material: blood, taken from a patient treated with checkpoint blockade. These receptors were collected from a human donor with melanoma. The CDR3 runs from the conserved cysteine through the conserved F or W. D genes are given only for firm matches. Rows may omit the clone size; those that give it use once, few, many or a size class.

d_gene	len	v_gene	j_gene	abundance	CDR3aa	CDR3nt
-	15	TRBV19	TRBJ1-5	-	CASSSTSYSNQPQHF	TGTGCCAGTAGTAGCACCAGTTATAGCAATCAGCCCCAGCATTTT
-	15	TRBV7-2	TRBJ1-2	-	CASSLSPAEYYGYTF	TGTGCCAGCAGCTTATCGCCGGCGGAGTACTATGGCTACACCTTC
TRBD2	19	TRBV4-1	TRBJ2-5	-	CASSSPGLAGGPESETQYF	TGCGCCAGCAGCTCTCCGGGACTAGCGGGAGGGCCCGAGTCTGAGACCCAGTACTTC
-	13	TRBV7-8	TRBJ1-2	-	CASSRPAKEGYTF	TGTGCCAGCAGCCGACCGGCCAAGGAAGGCTACACCTTC
-	11	TRBV20-1	TRBJ2-3	-	CSAETPDTQYF	TGCAGTGCTGAGACCCCAGATACGCAGTATTTT
-	11	TRBV21-1	TRBJ2-7	-	CASSSSYEQYF	TGTGCCAGCAGCTCTTCCTACGAGCAGTACTTC
-	13	TRBV6-5	TRBJ2-5	-	CASSRIRGETQYF	TGTGCCAGCAGTCGGATACGGGGGGAGACCCAGTACTTC
-	15	TRBV5-1	TRBJ2-1	few	CASSSIGAGNNEQFF	TGCGCCAGCAGCTCGATAGGGGCAGGAAACAATGAGCAGTTCTTC
-	16	TRBV10-3	TRBJ1-5	-	CAIGQTRGNSNQPQHF	TGTGCCATCGGTCAAACAAGGGGTAATAGCAATCAGCCCCAGCATTTT
-	13	TRBV5-4	TRBJ2-7	-	CASSLDSAYEQYF	TGTGCCAGCAGCTTGGATTCAGCCTACGAGCAGTACTTC
TRBD2	16	TRBV14	TRBJ2-7	-	CASSQDELAGLYEQYF	TGTGCCAGCAGCCAAGATGAACTAGCGGGACTTTACGAGCAGTACTTC
-	15	TRBV5-1	TRBJ2-1	-	CASSLTGNSYNEQFF	TGCGCCAGCAGCTTGACAGGGAACTCCTACAATGAGCAGTTCTTC
TRBD2	20	TRBV4-1	TRBJ2-4	-	CASSRDTGGRGWAAKNIQYF	TGCGCCAGCAGCCGAGATACGGGGGGGCGAGGTTGGGCGGCCAAAAACATTCAGTACTTC
-	15	TRBV6-5	TRBJ1-3	-	CASSRGRSSGNTIYF	TGTGCCAGCAGTCGCGGACGATCCTCTGGAAACACCATATATTTT
TRBD1	12	TRBV27	TRBJ1-6	-	CASGQAFSPLHF	TGTGCCAGTGGACAGGCATTTTCACCCCTCCACTTT
-	13	TRBV27	TRBJ1-1	-	CASRALGGTEAFF	TGTGCCAGCAGAGCCCTGGGGGGGACTGAAGCTTTCTTT
TRBD2	15	TRBV4-2	TRBJ2-3	-	CASSQEAGGPDTQYF	TGTGCCAGCAGCCAAGAAGCGGGAGGGCCAGATACGCAGTATTTT
TRBD1	18	TRBV4-1	TRBJ2-2	once	CASSRKGISQGVNGELFF	TGCGCCAGCAGCCGAAAGGGGATTTCGCAGGGGGTGAACGGGGAGCTGTTTTTT
-	16	TRBV7-9	TRBJ2-3	-	CASSFRDLGSTDTQYF	TGTGCCAGCAGCTTCCGGGACCTCGGGAGCACAGATACGCAGTATTTT
TRBD1	15	TRBV6-1	TRBJ1-1	-	CASSSRQGGVTEAFF	TGTGCCAGCAGTTCGCGACAGGGAGGGGTCACTGAAGCTTTCTTT
-	15	TRBV6-6	TRBJ1-2	-	CASSYEHTGSYGYTF	TGTGCCAGCAGTTACGAACACACTGGGAGTTATGGCTACACCTTC
-	13	TRBV7-6	TRBJ1-1	-	CASSLGENTEAFF	TGTGCCAGCAGCTTAGGGGAGAACACTGAAGCTTTCTTT
-	15	TRBV7-2	TRBJ2-3	once	CASSLGGAGTDTQYF	TGTGCCAGCAGCTTAGGGGGGGCAGGTACAGATACGCAGTATTTT
-	15	TRBV6-4	TRBJ2-3	-	CASSVSPSSTDTQYF	TGTGCCAGCAGTGTGAGTCCTTCTAGCACAGATACGCAGTATTTT
-	14	TRBV4-1	TRBJ2-1	once	CASSQVGTYNEQFF	TGCGCCAGCAGCCAAGTGGGAACCTACAATGAGCAGTTCTTC
TRBD1	14	TRBV18	TRBJ2-7	-	CASSLPGQAAEQYF	TGTGCCAGCTCACTGCCGGGACAGGCTGCCGAGCAGTACTTC
-	13	TRBV7-9	TRBJ2-5	-	CASSLGGDGNQYF	TGTGCCAGCAGCCTTGGAGGGGACGGTAACCAGTACTTC
TRBD2	15	TRBV4-1	TRBJ2-7	-	CASSLGGTKPYEQYF	TGCGCCAGCAGCCTCGGAGGGACTAAGCCCTACGAGCAGTACTTC
-	13	TRBV5-4	TRBJ1-6	-	CASSLDGNSPLHF	TGTGCCAGCAGCTTGGACGGTAATTCACCCCTCCACTTT
-	10	TRBV20-1	TRBJ1-1	-	CSASGREAFF	TGCAGTGCTAGTGGTCGTGAAGCTTTCTTT
-	17	TRBV18	TRBJ1-5	-	CASSSMGGARDNQPQHF	TGTGCCAGCTCATCAATGGGGGGGGCTCGAGACAATCAGCCCCAGCATTTT
TRBD1	14	TRBV18	TRBJ2-3	-	CASSRDREFDTQYF	TGTGCCAGCTCACGGGACAGGGAGTTCGATACGCAGTATTTT
-	15	TRBV6-5	TRBJ2-7	-	CASSSRRLRIYEQYF	TGTGCCAGCAGTTCCCGACGTCTCAGAATTTACGAGCAGTACTTC
TRBD2	15	TRBV19	TRBJ2-1	-	CASSNLAASYNEQFF	TGTGCCAGTAGTAATCTAGCGGCCTCCTACAATGAGCAGTTCTTC
TRBD2	14	TRBV27	TRBJ2-5	-	CASSSKRGQETQYF	TGTGCCAGCAGTTCCAAGCGGGGACAAGAGACCCAGTACTTC
-	14	TRBV18	TRBJ2-7	-	CASSPTAETYEQYF	TGTGCCAGCTCACCTACCGCGGAAACCTACGAGCAGTACTTC
TRBD2	15	TRBV10-3	TRBJ2-3	-	CAISSAGGSTDTQYF	TGTGCCATCAGCTCAGCGGGAGGAAGCACAGATACGCAGTATTTT
-	15	TRBV7-9	TRBJ2-7	once	CASSPKPRGAGEQYF	TGTGCCAGCAGCCCGAAACCCAGGGGGGCGGGAGAGCAGTACTTC
-	13	TRBV28	TRBJ1-5	once	CASRTLKKGPQHF	TGTGCCAGCAGGACCCTCAAGAAGGGGCCCCAGCATTTT
-	11	TRBV9	TRBJ2-2	-	CASSGTGELFF	TGTGCCAGCAGCGGTACCGGGGAGCTGTTTTTT
-	15	TRBV11-2	TRBJ1-2	-	CASSHAKGQGYGYTF	TGTGCCAGCAGCCATGCGAAAGGGCAGGGCTATGGCTACACCTTC
-	15	TRBV6-5	TRBJ1-1	-	CASSYSTRMNTEAFF	TGTGCCAGCAGTTACTCGACGCGGATGAACACTGAAGCTTTCTTT
TRBD1	14	TRBV18	TRBJ2-5	-	CASSPTGSGETQYF	TGTGCCAGCTCACCGACAGGGAGCGGAGAGACCCAGTACTTC
-	15	TRBV7-2	TRBJ2-7	-	CASSRRATGHDEQYF	TGTGCCAGCAGCCGCCGGGCCACAGGTCATGACGAGCAGTACTTC
-	14	TRBV6-4	TRBJ2-7	-	CASSPMGGPYEQYF	TGTGCCAGCAGTCCCATGGGGGGACCCTACGAGCAGTACTTC
TRBD1	15	TRBV5-8	TRBJ2-1	once	CASSLSGTGFNEQFF	TGTGCCAGCAGCTTGAGTGGGACAGGGTTCAATGAGCAGTTCTTC
-	14	TRBV6-1	TRBJ1-5	few	CASSEAWGAQPQHF	TGTGCCAGCAGTGAAGCGTGGGGGGCTCAGCCCCAGCATTTT